The TCR beta chain under discussion was sequenced for a study of T cell changes during pregnancy in multiple sclerosis. Assay: immunoSEQ multiplex PCR; the TCRdb copy retains only in-frame clones and omits some. The profile shows about 86,000 clones, approximately 90% of them singletons. This TCR derives from a female donor in good health, enrolled as a control in a pregnancy study. The source material was peripheral blood, sampled in the first trimester of pregnancy.

In DNA form, the CDR3 reads TGTGCCAGCGGCTACAGGGGCTTTAATTCACCCCTCCACTTT. Its protein product is CASGYRGFNSPLHF. V usage is TRBV27 and J usage is TRBJ1-6; the match to TRBD1 covers 7 bases. The CDR3 is 14 residues long. The V gene's germline CDR1 is MNHEY and CDR2 SMNVEV (reference sequence). V lost 8 bases to trimming and J lost 6 bases; unmatched junction nucleotides: 7.